The source of this T cell receptor (beta chain) is a study of blood T cell repertoires in COVID-19. About the study: The study drew acute and convalescent COVID-19 samples from the United States, Italy and Spain. T cells, B-cell-depleted T cells, or PBMCs provided the cDNA or gDNA that served as material.

Germline V gene sequence: CDR1 SQVTM, CDR2 ANQGSEA. CDR3 length: 11 residues. The V gene lost 6 bases and the J gene lost 3 bases, with 9 bases spanning the gap. Authors' methods: Nucleated cell counts were estimated from reference gene primer amplification. Profiled with immunoSEQ multiplex PCR; TCRdb holds only in-frame clones, not every one. Clonal size and the V and J genes are those of that table, whereas D and trimming came from the DNA. The sample lists 73,000 or so clones, approximately 83% occurring once. This chain uses TRBV29-1 with TRBJ2-7; maybe TRBD2 (6 bases). The sequenced material came from peripheral blood. The sequence came from an older woman with acute or convalescent COVID-19. CDR3 protein: CSVGTDYEQYF. The CDR3 DNA reads as TGCAGCGTAGGGACTGACTACGAGCAGTACTTC.